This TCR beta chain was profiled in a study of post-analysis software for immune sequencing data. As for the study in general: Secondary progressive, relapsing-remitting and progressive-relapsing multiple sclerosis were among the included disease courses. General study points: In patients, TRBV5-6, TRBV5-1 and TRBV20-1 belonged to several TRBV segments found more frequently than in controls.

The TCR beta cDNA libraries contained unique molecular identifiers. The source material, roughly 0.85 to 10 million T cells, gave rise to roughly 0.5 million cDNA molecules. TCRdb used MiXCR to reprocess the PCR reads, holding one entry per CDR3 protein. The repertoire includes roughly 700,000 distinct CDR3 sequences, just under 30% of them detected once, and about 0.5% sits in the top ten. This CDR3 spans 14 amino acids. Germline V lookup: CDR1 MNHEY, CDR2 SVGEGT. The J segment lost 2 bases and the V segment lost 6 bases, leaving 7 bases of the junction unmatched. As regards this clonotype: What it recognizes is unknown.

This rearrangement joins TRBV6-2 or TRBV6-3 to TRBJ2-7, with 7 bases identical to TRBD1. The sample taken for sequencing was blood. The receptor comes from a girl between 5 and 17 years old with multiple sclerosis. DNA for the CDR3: TGTGCCAGCAGGGAATCGGGACAGCCCTACGAGCAGTACTTC. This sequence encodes CASRESGQPYEQYF.